The present T cell receptor beta chain was sequenced within a study of prognosis after radiotherapy for stage I lung cancer. Study in general: Concurrent therapy was given to no patient receiving stereotactic body radiotherapy. Study-level results: Unique TCR clone counts dropped after stereotactic body radiation therapy, from a median of around 10,000 to 6,900. Differences in TRBV and TRBJ gene usage were reportedly observed between patients with and without metastases.

Amplicons of TCR beta CDR3 were generated from genomic DNA by two-round multiplex PCR. The first round of PCR was done with primers that matched each TRBV and TRBJ gene. TCRdb itself ran the multiplex PCR reads through MiXCR, one entry per CDR3 protein. The sample includes about 35,000 distinct CDR3 sequences, under 35% of them seen just once. In its sample, this clonotype is medium-sized (0.01 to 0.1%). The target antigen is unknown. Each of two time points yielded 4.5 to 6.5 milliliters of peripheral venous blood. This TCR came from a donor older than 45 with non-small cell lung cancer. The material was PBMCs, obtained before or after stereotactic body radiation therapy (not recorded which).

Here the CDR3 DNA reads TGTGCCAGCAGTGGCCAGGGCTCTGGGGCCAACGTCCTGACTTTC. Translated: CASSGQGSGANVLTF. The chain carries TRBV6-1 and TRBJ2-6; tentative D call: TRBD1 (5 bases). V shed 4 bases and J shed 0 bases, with 7 bases lying between them. From germline, CDR1 is MNHNS and CDR2 SASEGT. CDR3 length: 15 residues.